This T cell receptor beta chain appears in the sequencing data of a study of shared clonotypes between healthy human individuals. Study information: There were three CD4 naive, three CD4 memory, two CD8 naive and one CD8 memory plates per donor.

Sequencing was performed with immunoSEQ multiplex PCR; in TCRdb, only in-frame clones are kept and a portion is missing. The data show a few million clones, 90% to 95% seen once. Findings of the study overall: Sampling used blood alone; tissue repertoires probably differ. Naive subsets usually exceeded memory subsets in estimated richness.

A CD45RA+ naive subset and a CD45RA-negative memory subset were split from CD4+ cells. About this clone: Antigen specificity is unknown.

Germline-derived CDR1 and CDR2 are SEHNR and FQNEAQ (reference sequence). The V end was cut by 5 bases, the J end by 0 bases, with 14 bases between. The CDR3 runs 17 residues. The receptor was isolated from a young man in good health. Some clones in this sample may be carry-over from other donors' samples. The chain is built from TRBV7-9 and TRBJ2-6; weak D call: TRBD1 (6 bases). The sample comprised naive CD4+ T cells from PBMCs. Subset of the sample: CD45RA+ positively selected. The CDR3 coding sequence is TGTGCCAGCAGCCCAGGACAGTCTAACTCTGGGGCCAACGTCCTGACTTTC. This codes for CASSPGQSNSGANVLTF.